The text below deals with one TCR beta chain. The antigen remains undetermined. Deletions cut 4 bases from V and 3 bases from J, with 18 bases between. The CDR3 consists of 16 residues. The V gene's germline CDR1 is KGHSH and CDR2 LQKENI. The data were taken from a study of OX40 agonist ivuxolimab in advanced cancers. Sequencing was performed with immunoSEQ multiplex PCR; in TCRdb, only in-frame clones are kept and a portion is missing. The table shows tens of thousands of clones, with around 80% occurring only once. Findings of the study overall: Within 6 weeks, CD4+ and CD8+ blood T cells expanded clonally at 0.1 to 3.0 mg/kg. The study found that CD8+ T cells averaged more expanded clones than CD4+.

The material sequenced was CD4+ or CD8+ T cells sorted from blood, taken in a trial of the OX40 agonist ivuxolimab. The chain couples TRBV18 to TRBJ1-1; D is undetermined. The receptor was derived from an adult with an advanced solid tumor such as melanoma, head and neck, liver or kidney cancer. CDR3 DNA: TGTGCCAGCTCACGGGTTCCCCGGAGGGTAGACACTGAAGCTTTCTTT. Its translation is CASSRVPRRVDTEAFF. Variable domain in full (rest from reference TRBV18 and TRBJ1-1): NAGVMQNPRHLVRRRGQEARLRCSPMKGHSHVYWYRQLPEEGLKFMVYLQKENIIDESGMPKERFSAEFPKEGPSILRIQQVVRGDSAAYFCASSRVPRRVDTEAFFGQGTRLTVV.